This is a list of T cell receptor beta chains from one sample in a study of early T cells in non-severe SARS-CoV-2 infection. Using its own MiXCR run on the 5' RACE reads, TCRdb lists one record per CDR3 protein. The sample contains 100,000 to 130,000 distinct CDR3 sequences, around 10% of which appear only once. Sequenced: whole blood. The receptors were sampled from an adult who was a healthcare worker with PCR-confirmed SARS-CoV-2 infection or an uninfected control (not recorded which). Both conserved end residues are part of each CDR3. Each record gives: clone size, J gene, D gene, V gene, CDR3 DNA, CDR3 protein. A D gene is named only where the DNA matches it firmly. Rows give clone size only sometimes, using once, few, many, or a class for an expanded clone.

few | TRBJ2-1 | TRBD1 | TRBV11-3 | TGTGCCAGCAGCTCCCCAGACAGGGGCAATGAGCAGTTCTTC | CASSSPDRGNEQFF
NA | TRBJ2-1 | TRBD1 | TRBV24-1 | TGTGCCACCAGTGATCCGAAAACAGGGGGCCGGGATGAGCAGTTCTTC | CATSDPKTGGRDEQFF
many | TRBJ2-1 | NA | TRBV12-3/TRBV12-4 | TGTGCCAGCAGTAAGATTTACTCCTACAATGAGCAGTTCTTC | CASSKIYSYNEQFF
few | TRBJ1-1 | NA | TRBV29-1 | TGCAGCGTATGGGACGGCAACACTGAAGCTTTCTTT | CSVWDGNTEAFF
NA | TRBJ2-3 | NA | TRBV12-3/TRBV12-4 | TGTGCCAGCCTACGTCGTGCCGCCGGCACAGATACGCAGTATTTT | CASLRRAAGTDTQYF
NA | TRBJ2-1 | TRBD2 | TRBV15 | TGTGCCACCAGCTCCCGGCTAGCGGGAGAGGAGCAGTTCTTC | CATSSRLAGEEQFF
few | TRBJ2-7 | TRBD2 | TRBV6-6 | TGTGCCAGCGGACCCCCTAGCGGACCTTTTTACGAGCAGTACTTC | CASGPPSGPFYEQYF
few | TRBJ1-2 | NA | TRBV28 | TGTGCCAGCAGGGTTAGGAACAGGCTCTATGGCTACACCTTC | CASRVRNRLYGYTF
NA | TRBJ2-3 | TRBD1 | TRBV5-1 | TGCGCCAGCAGCTCCTCCGGGACAGGGGGCGCAGATACGCAGTATTTT | CASSSSGTGGADTQYF
few | TRBJ2-1 | TRBD2 | TRBV6-2/TRBV6-3 | TGTGCCAGCAGTTACTCCTGGACTAGCGAGGAGATGGATGAGCAGTTCTTC | CASSYSWTSEEMDEQFF
few | TRBJ1-5 | NA | TRBV7-2 | TGTGCCAGCAGCTTAGTTTCGGGAGGAGGTCAGCCCCAGCATTTT | CASSLVSGGGQPQHF
many | TRBJ1-1 | NA | TRBV10-3 | TGTGCCATCAGTGCCGAGGGAATCAGGACTGAAGCTTTCTTT | CAISAEGIRTEAFF
NA | TRBJ2-3 | NA | TRBV5-5 | TGTGCCAGCAGCTTGGGGCCCAGAGCAGGGATGGGTACAGATACGCAGTATTTT | CASSLGPRAGMGTDTQYF
NA | TRBJ2-7 | TRBD2 | TRBV7-2 | TGTGCCAGCAGCCTCACTAGCGGGAACTACGAGCAGTACTTC | CASSLTSGNYEQYF
NA | TRBJ2-7 | NA | TRBV28 | TGTGCCAGCAGCATAAAGAAGTTCGGCGGGACCCTCTACGAGCAGTACTTC | CASSIKKFGGTLYEQYF
NA | TRBJ2-1 | TRBD2 | TRBV5-4 | TGTGCCAGCAGCTTGAGGACTAGCGGGAATGAGCAGTTCTTC | CASSLRTSGNEQFF
many | TRBJ2-7 | NA | TRBV28 | TGTGCCAGCAGTCCCCCCGTGGGGATGCGAACCAACGAGCAGTACTTC | CASSPPVGMRTNEQYF
few | TRBJ2-7 | NA | TRBV28 | TGTGCCAGCCGTCTGGGAAGCTCCTACGAGCAGTACTTC | CASRLGSSYEQYF